The 23 T cell receptor beta chains below come from one sample, sequenced in a study of cytomegalovirus exposure and HLA in healthy donors. Only in-frame clones appear in the TCRdb table, and some are missing; sequencing was by immunoSEQ multiplex PCR. The data show about 50,000 clones, with about 90% seen just once and roughly 6.7% held by the top ten. Source material: PBMCs. The receptors shown here come from a woman aged 25 to 39 in good health and CMV-seronegative.

This chain links TRBV27 with TRBJ2-5; 9 bases fit TRBD2. CDR1 and CDR2 (germline): MNHEY, SMNVEV (reference sequence). The CDR3 totals 16 residues. The junction had 10 bases not matched to a gene; V was cut back by 4 bases and J by 4 bases. CDR3 loop: CASSSAQREVGETQYF. In DNA, the CDR3 is TGTGCCAGCAGTTCCGCCCAGCGGGAGGTAGGAGAGACCCAGTACTTC.

This clone was observed a single time. The rearrangement joins TRBV23-1 to TRBJ2-1, with 7 bases identical to TRBD2. TRBV23-1 is placed among ORFs of uncertain function. CDR3 size: 16 residues. V lost 3 bases to trimming and J lost 6 bases; unmatched junction nucleotides: 11. The CDR3, as DNA: TGCGCCAGCAGTCAGACCTTACGGACTAGACCCAATGAGCAGTTCTTC. Its translation is CASSQTLRTRPNEQFF.

V gene TRBV2 combines with J gene TRBJ1-5, with a weak D call TRBD1 (5 bases). V lost 8 bases, J lost 0 bases, and 14 bases lay in between. Germline V gene sequence: CDR1 SNHLY, CDR2 FYNNEI. The CDR3 has 15 residues. The CDR3: CASGGEGASNQPQHF. The CDR3, as DNA: TGTGCCAGCGGGGGGGAAGGGGCTAGCAATCAGCCCCAGCATTTT.

The CDR3 DNA reads as TGCGCCAGCAGCCAAGGTCGGACAGGGTACAATGAGCAGTTCTTC. Protein: CASSQGRTGYNEQFF. V usage is TRBV4-1 and J usage is TRBJ2-1; 8 positions match TRBD1. Germline-derived CDR1 and CDR2 are MGHRA and YSYEKL. The junction had 3 bases not matched to a gene; V was cut back by 1 base and J by 4 bases. The CDR3 spans 15 residues.

This sequence joins TRBV4-3 and TRBJ2-6; no clear D gene. Per germline, CDR1 LGHNA and CDR2 YSLEER. This CDR3 has 16 residues. V lost 0 bases to trimming and J lost 2 bases, with 8 bases between them. Written as DNA, the CDR3 is TGCGCCAGCAGCCAAGATCCCAGTCCTGGGGCCAACGTCCTGACTTTC. As protein: CASSQDPSPGANVLTF.

The rearrangement uses TRBV5-1 and TRBJ2-1; possibly TRBD2 for D (6 bases). The CDR3 has 18 residues. Germline V gene sequence: CDR1 SGHRS, CDR2 YFSETQ. V gave up 2 bases and J gave up 6 bases, with 24 bases separating them. CDR3 DNA: TGCGCCAGCAGCTTTAGGGAACGGGGGAGGATAATTGCCAATGAGCAGTTCTTC. Its protein is CASSFRERGRIIANEQFF.

V and J are TRBV5-1 and TRBJ2-7; 7 nucleotides line up with TRBD1. The CDR3 totals 16 residues. J was trimmed by 3 bases and V by 0 bases; bases with no gene match: 9. Germline lookup yields CDR1 SGHRS and CDR2 YFSETQ. The CDR3 DNA reads as TGCGCCAGCAGCTTGGAGGAGACAGGGACGTACTACGAGCAGTACTTC. It encodes CASSLEETGTYYEQYF.

This sequence joins TRBV6-1 and TRBJ1-2; TRBD1 matches at 7 bases. This CDR3 is 14 amino acids long. V lost 3 bases to trimming and J lost 4 bases; unmatched junction nucleotides: 5. Germline-derived CDR1 and CDR2 are MNHNS and SASEGT. The CDR3 loop reads CASSDGDSVYGYTF. In DNA form, the CDR3 reads TGTGCCAGCAGTGACGGGGACAGCGTCTATGGCTACACCTTC.

The CDR3 DNA follows: TGTGCCAGCGGACTAGGCCCCTCGGGGACCGGGGAGCTGTTTTTT. Translating it yields CASGLGPSGTGELFF. J is TRBJ2-2 and V is TRBV7-9; 7 nucleotides agree with TRBD2. Germline values: CDR1 SEHNR, CDR2 FQNEAQ (reference sequence). V shed 8 bases and J 5 bases; nucleotides not matched to a gene: 11. This CDR3 is built from 15 residues.

The chain links TRBV27 to TRBJ2-2; the match to TRBD2 covers 9 bases. CDR3 length equals 18 residues. Germline-derived CDR1 and CDR2 are MNHEY and SMNVEV (reference sequence). V lost 2 bases, J lost 4 bases, and 11 bases stayed unmatched. The CDR3 reads CASSLKVAGVQGTGELFF. In DNA form, the CDR3 reads TGTGCCAGCAGTTTAAAGGTAGCGGGAGTTCAGGGCACCGGGGAGCTGTTTTTT.

The CDR3 nucleotides read TGTGCCAGCAGTTACTCTCAAGCGGGAGTTAGGAATGAGCAGTTCTTC. It codes for CASSYSQAGVRNEQFF. The chain recombines TRBV6-5 with TRBJ2-1; TRBD2 matches at 8 bases. CDR3 length: 16 residues. V gave up 0 bases and J gave up 7 bases; unmatched junction bases: 8. Germline CDR1 is MNHEY and CDR2 is SVGAGI.

V gene TRBV29-1 combines with J gene TRBJ2-7; TRBD1 matches at 10 bases. The CDR3 is 15 residues long. CDR1 and CDR2 (germline): SQVTM, ANQGSEA. V lost 2 bases and J lost 7; bases outside the gene matches: 11. This CDR3 reads CSVESRTGGKEEQYF. The CDR3 DNA reads as TGCAGCGTTGAAAGTCGGACAGGGGGAAAGGAAGAGCAGTACTTC.

The V call is TRBV5-4, the J call TRBJ2-1; D might be TRBD2 (5 bases). The CDR3 is 15 amino acids. In germline, CDR1 is SGHNT, CDR2 YYREEE (reference sequence). The V and J ends lost 0 bases and 6 bases respectively, with 13 bases between them. The chain's CDR3 is CASSLVGPGSNEQFF. The CDR3, as DNA: TGTGCCAGCAGCTTGGTAGGGCCGGGGAGCAATGAGCAGTTCTTC. The entire variable domain, with the rest obtained from reference TRBV5-4 and TRBJ2-1, is as follows: ETGVTQSPTHLIKTRGQQVTLRCSSQSGHNTVSWYQQALGQGPQFIFQYYREEENGRGNFPPRFSGLQFPNYSSELNVNALELDDSALYLCASSLVGPGSNEQFFGPGTRLTVL.

This clone has only one observation. CDR3 DNA sequence: TGTGCCAGCAGTTTAGTGTTCGGGGAGCCCGGGGCCAACGTCCTGACTTTC. This encodes CASSLVFGEPGANVLTF. The chain carries TRBV28 and TRBJ2-6; maybe TRBD2 (5 bases). There are 17 residues in the CDR3. The V gene lost 2 bases and the J gene lost 4 bases, with 15 bases spanning the gap. From germline, CDR1 is MDHEN and CDR2 SYDVKM.

This clone appeared once. The chain couples TRBV10-2 to TRBJ2-5, with TRBD2 identical over 11 bases. The junction had 9 bases not matched to a gene; V was cut back by 1 base and J by 5 bases. Germline V gene sequence: CDR1 WSHSY, CDR2 SAAADI. The CDR3 totals 17 residues. This CDR3 reads CASSEWRVAGGPETQYF. The CDR3 bases are TGCGCCAGCAGTGAGTGGAGGGTAGCGGGAGGGCCTGAGACCCAGTACTTC.

This clone appeared a single time. CDR3 bases: TGCGCCAGCAGCCAAGATAGGGGAGAGACCCAGTACTTC. As protein: CASSQDRGETQYF. The gene calls are TRBV4-3 and TRBJ2-5; a possible D gene is TRBD1 (5 bases). Germline V gene data show CDR1 as LGHNA and CDR2 as YSLEER. Trimming removed 0 bases from V and 4 bases from J, with 6 bases in between. The CDR3 spans 13 residues.

The V call is TRBV29-1, the J call TRBJ2-5; TRBD2 matches at 8 bases. V lost 7 bases and J lost 4; bases outside the gene matches: 5. The CDR3 is 12 amino acids. From germline, CDR1 is SQVTM and CDR2 ANQGSEA. Here the CDR3 DNA reads TGCAGCGCCGGGGGGGGCGGAGAGACCCAGTACTTC. This gives the protein CSAGGGGETQYF.

The chain recombines TRBV7-6 with TRBJ1-5; possible D gene TRBD1, 5 bases. V was shortened by 1 base and J by 7 bases, with 11 bases between the two germline ends. This CDR3 spans 14 amino acids. From germline, CDR1 is SGHVS and CDR2 FNYEAQ. The chain's CDR3 is CASSLGQGSQPQHF. The CDR3 nucleotides read TGTGCCAGCAGCTTAGGGCAGGGTAGCCAGCCCCAGCATTTT.

The genes are TRBV4-1 and TRBJ1-5; D is undetermined. CDR3 length: 13 amino acids. From germline, CDR1 is MGHRA and CDR2 YSYEKL. V was pared by 1 base and J by 6 bases, with 7 bases between. The CDR3 protein is CASSQGAFQPQHF. CDR3 bases: TGCGCCAGCAGCCAAGGGGCGTTTCAGCCCCAGCATTTT.

The chain is built from TRBV27 and TRBJ1-2; 8 positions agree with TRBD1. CDR3 length: 15 residues. Germline values: CDR1 MNHEY, CDR2 SMNVEV (reference sequence). Germline trimming cut 5 bases from V and 0 bases from J; bases unmatched to any gene: 5. The CDR3 nucleotides read TGTGCCAGCAGTGTAGGACAGGGAGCTAACTATGGCTACACCTTC. Its protein is CASSVGQGANYGYTF.

J is TRBJ2-7 and V is TRBV27, with 11 positions matching TRBD2. This CDR3 contains 17 residues. V was clipped by 4 bases and J by 3 bases; unmatched bases: 11. Looked up from germline, CDR1 is MNHEY and CDR2 is SMNVEV (reference sequence). CDR3 in amino acids: CASSSTSGRSLFYEQYF. The CDR3 nucleotides read TGTGCCAGCAGTTCCACTAGCGGGAGATCCTTGTTCTACGAGCAGTACTTC.

The chain joins TRBV6-5 to TRBJ1-2; 9 bases are shared with TRBD1. Germline V gene lookup returns CDR1 MNHEY and CDR2 SVGAGI. The CDR3 covers 14 residues. V was pared by 4 bases and J by 7 bases, with 7 bases of the junction left unmatched. CDR3 amino acids: CASSFAGTGSGYTF. CDR3 nucleotides: TGTGCCAGCAGTTTTGCCGGGACAGGGAGTGGCTACACCTTC.

The chain uses TRBV28 and TRBJ1-5, with unresolved D. V was cut by 3 bases and J by 4 bases, with 19 bases left in between. This CDR3 spans 17 amino acids. Germline-derived CDR1 and CDR2 are MDHEN and SYDVKM. This CDR3 reads CASSFRGTDLENQPQHF. The CDR3 nucleotides are TGTGCCAGCAGTTTCAGAGGAACCGACCTTGAAAATCAGCCCCAGCATTTT.